This T cell receptor (beta chain) appears in the sequencing data of a study of blood T cell repertoires in COVID-19. TCRdb's copy holds only in-frame clones and misses some; the assay was immunoSEQ multiplex PCR. Seen here are 390,000 or so clones, over 80% observed once, and the top ten hold over 4.5%. In germline, CDR1 is SGDLS, CDR2 YYNGEE. V was cut by 3 bases and J by 1 base, with 7 bases left in between. The CDR3 spans 13 residues. This clone was counted between two and nine times. The same CDR3 also results from other DNA sequences found in this sample. The V and J genes are TRBV9 and TRBJ1-2, with D unclear. Specimen: PBMCs or T cells enriched from blood (not recorded which). This clonotype was obtained from a woman aged 45-65 years who had recovered from COVID-19. The CDR3 reads CASSATGNYGYTF. DNA of the CDR3: TGTGCCAGCAGCGCAACCGGTAACTATGGCTACACCTTC.